This T cell receptor beta chain comes out of a study of tumor-infiltrating T cells and Merkel cell polyomavirus (dated by TCRdb to 2016 to 2017). The study in broad terms: In Merkel cell carcinoma patients, the study investigated CD8+ T cells specific for the Merkel cell polyomavirus KLL epitope. Patients came in at different disease stages and had a median follow-up of approximately 2.5 years, ranging from roughly 1.1 to 6.0 years. Varied, non-standardized therapies, including chemotherapy, radiation and immunotherapies, were received by the patients. TRB sequencing was performed on KLL-tetramer-sorted cells from blood or tumor-infiltrating lymphocytes in around 15 samples, as well as on about a dozen matched whole-tumor samples. Most of the whole-tumor samples were 25-micron curls sectioned from formalin-fixed, paraffin-embedded tissue blocks. In the whole study, one tumor sample was a frozen nodal tumor digest, and another tumor sample was a flash-frozen core biopsy of a metastasis. Overall study outcomes, separate from this receptor: A significant MCC-specific survival advantage (P = 0.0051) was associated with a greater number of unique KLL-specific clonotypes in tumors (about 5-108 vs 0-3). Only a single viral epitope was studied, so T cells against other Merkel cell polyomavirus epitopes were not captured. A higher intratumoral fraction of KLL-specific T cells (roughly 1.8-18% versus 0-0.14%) was associated with significantly improved MCC-specific survival. One limitation of the study is the small sample size (n of about eleven patients). KLL-specific TRB repertoires proved diverse and largely private: among hundreds of unique sequences, only one clonotype was public, and a couple of patients shared that clonotype.

Between the V and J ends, shortened by 2 bases and 0 bases respectively, the junction contains 7 bases. Taken from cysteine to phenylalanine, the CDR3 has 14 residues. The only DNA kept is the CDR3, 42 bases in frame from the first base. The germline V gene encodes CDR1 SGHTA and CDR2 FQGNSA. Receptor amplification or capture employed the immunoSEQ multiplex PCR assay. Adaptive Biotechnologies (Seattle, WA) carried out genomic DNA extraction, TRB sequencing and normalization. As for the authors' bioinformatics: Clonality was computed as one minus Shannon entropy of productive TRB sequences normalized by log2 of unique productive sequences. To identify KLL-specific clonotypes in tumors, TCRbeta CDR3 amino acid sequences were matched against the sequences from the tetramer-sorted sample of each patient. TCRdb retrieved this table from immuneACCESS and kept in-frame rearrangements only. Not all clones are present; in checked studies, unresolved V genes account for under half, and no reason is known for the remainder. From that table come the V and J calls and clone size; the DNA was used to work out D and trimming. The sample yields 20,000 to 25,000 clones; 70% to 90% were counted once. Around 2.7% of the sample goes to the ten largest clones.

By immunohistochemistry, the tumors of all patients showed robust positive staining for Merkel cell polyomavirus Large T antigen. About a dozen Merkel cell carcinoma patients were included, each with robust KLL-tetramer+ populations (above 0.04% of CD8+ T cells) in blood and/or cultured TIL. Every patient was Caucasian, and patient ages had a median of 65 years and ranged from roughly 50 to 85 years. Lymph node tumors were analyzed for patients with unknown primaries who presented with nodal disease, or when insufficient primary tissue was available. This clone was seen only a few times. Its antigen is not yet known. No clone much larger than this one lies a single base away; base qualities are absent.

Sequences were obtained from lymph node tissue. The V gene is TRBV7-2 and the J gene is TRBJ1-1, and the D gene may be TRBD1, 5 bases matching. This TCR was sampled from a man aged 50 or older with Merkel cell carcinoma. The CDR3 has the sequence CASSLQGLNTEAFF. The DNA sequence reads TGTGCCAGCAGCTTACAGGGCTTGAACACTGAAGCTTTCTTT.